This TCR beta chain was captured in a study of shared clonotypes between healthy human individuals. At the level of the study: Per donor, CD8 memory used one plate, CD8 naive used two, CD4 memory used three and CD4 naive used three.

The CDR3 totals 15 residues. Germline V CDR1 and CDR2: SGHNT, YYREEE (reference sequence). V gave up 0 bases and J gave up 3 bases, with 9 bases separating them. Note on this clone: Its antigen is currently unknown.

Study-level findings and limits: Non-shared clonotypes showed lower generation probabilities than clonotypes common to all four donors. The study generally estimated greater richness for naive than memory subsets.

The study enrolled healthy HIV-negative adults without recent acute infections or vaccinations as donors. Assay used: immunoSEQ multiplex PCR; TCRdb lists only in-frame clones, some missing. This sample yields around 1.5 million clones, of which approximately 98% are seen a single time; 0.4% to 0.45% belongs to the top ten. The rearrangement uses TRBV5-4 and TRBJ2-2; D is possibly TRBD1 (6 bases). Sequencing input: naive CD4+ T cells sorted from blood. Subset of the sample: CD45RA+ positively selected. The receptor was derived from a man aged 30 to 39 in good health. CDR3 DNA sequence: TGTGCCAGCAGCTTGGCCGGGACACACACCGGGGAGCTGTTTTTT. Its translation: CASSLAGTHTGELFF.